These 28 T cell receptor beta chains came from one sample sequenced in a study of radiation and T cells in renal cell carcinoma. Time point specified: blood 4 weeks post-SBRT, at nephrectomy. Noted treatment: 15 Gy SBRT to primary tumor, nephrectomy 4 weeks later. Libraries were prepared by immunoSEQ multiplex PCR; TCRdb keeps only in-frame clonotypes and omits some of them. This table holds about 170,000 clones, about 87% found once. The sample in question was blood, obtained from a patient whose treatment included radiotherapy and nephrectomy. Receptor source: a woman in her forties or fifties with renal cell carcinoma.

The rearrangement links TRBV9 to TRBJ1-2; D gene uncertain. Per the germline V gene, CDR1 is SGDLS and CDR2 is YYNGEE. The CDR3 extends over 15 amino acids. Trimming removed 6 bases at V and 8 bases at J, with 23 bases between. Here the CDR3 reads CASKEAGAPGRGYTF. CDR3 nucleotide sequence: TGTGCCAGCAAGGAAGCGGGCGCCCCCGGTCGCGGCTACACCTTC.

J is TRBJ2-7 and V is TRBV19; TRBD2 is a possible D gene (5 bases). Trimming took 3 bases from V and 7 from J, leaving 13 bases between them. From germline, CDR1 is LNHDA and CDR2 SQIVND (reference sequence). This CDR3 has 13 amino acids. The CDR3 DNA reads as TGTGCCAGTAGTATGGTTCGGGGAAGAGAGCAGTACTTC. Protein product: CASSMVRGREQYF.

V usage is TRBV19 and J usage is TRBJ2-2; D tentatively fits TRBD1 or TRBD2 (5 bases each). This CDR3 has 16 amino acids. Germline V CDR1 and CDR2: LNHDA, SQIVND (reference sequence). The V end lost 4 bases, the J end lost 1 base, and 13 bases lay between the germline ends. The CDR3 loop reads CASSTTGTLNTGELFF. DNA of the CDR3: TGTGCCAGTAGTACTACCGGGACGCTGAACACCGGGGAGCTGTTTTTT. Supplemented by reference TRBV19 and TRBJ2-2, the full variable domain reads DGGITQSPKYLFRKEGQNVTLSCEQNLNHDAMYWYRQDPGQGLRLIYYSQIVNDFQKGDIAEGYSVSREKKESFPLTVTSAQKNPTAFYLCASSTTGTLNTGELFFGEGSRLTVL.

Remarks on this clone: This sample also contains other DNA sequences that code for the same CDR3. The chain joins TRBV6-6 to TRBJ1-1; perhaps TRBD1 as D (5 bases). Germline V gives CDR1 MNHNY, CDR2 SVGAGI (reference sequence). V was clipped by 2 bases and J by 5 bases, with 6 bases between them. The CDR3 is made up of 12 amino acids. The CDR3 loop reads CASSYGGTEAFF. The CDR3, as DNA: TGTGCCAGCAGTTACGGGGGTACTGAAGCTTTCTTT.

V gene TRBV19 combines with J gene TRBJ2-7; 7 positions agree with TRBD1. V lost 5 bases and J lost 2; bases outside the gene matches: 9. CDR1 is LNHDA and CDR2 is SQIVND in the germline V gene (reference sequence). The CDR3 contains 15 residues. This CDR3 reads CASSLHRDRPYEQYF. The CDR3 region has the DNA TGTGCCAGTAGTCTACACCGGGACAGACCCTACGAGCAGTACTTC. The complete variable domain, with remaining parts taken from reference TRBV19 and TRBJ2-7, reads DGGITQSPKYLFRKEGQNVTLSCEQNLNHDAMYWYRQDPGQGLRLIYYSQIVNDFQKGDIAEGYSVSREKKESFPLTVTSAQKNPTAFYLCASSLHRDRPYEQYFGPGTRLTVT.

J is TRBJ1-2 and V is TRBV2, with D possibly TRBD1 on 6 matching bases. Trimming cost V 6 bases and J 4 bases, with 12 bases left between them. This CDR3 contains 13 residues. CDR1 is SNHLY and CDR2 is FYNNEI in the germline V gene. In DNA form, the CDR3 reads TGTGCCAGCAGGGAGGAGGGGGGCTATGGCTACACCTTC. Protein product: CASREEGGYGYTF.

The chain combines TRBV6-1 with TRBJ1-5, with 7 positions matching TRBD1. Germline CDR1 reads MNHNS; CDR2 reads SASEGT. V shed 6 bases, J shed 2 bases, and the junction held 7 bases outside the gene matches. This CDR3 has 15 residues. The CDR3 protein is CASRVTGVGNQPQHF. Written as DNA, the CDR3 is TGTGCCAGCAGAGTTACAGGGGTGGGCAATCAGCCCCAGCATTTT.

The rearrangement uses TRBV29-1 and TRBJ1-4; weak D call: TRBD1 (5 bases). Looked up from germline, CDR1 is SQVTM and CDR2 is ANQGSEA. Trimming pared 5 bases from V and 7 bases from J, leaving 11 bases between. This CDR3 is built from 12 residues. CDR3 sequence: CSVRQGREKLFF. The CDR3 bases are TGCAGCGTTCGGCAGGGTCGTGAAAAACTGTTTTTT.

The sample holds a few counts of this clone. The CDR3 protein is CAWSTGYNNQPQHF. The CDR3 DNA follows: TGTGCCTGGAGTACAGGGTATAACAATCAGCCCCAGCATTTT. The chain recombines TRBV30 with TRBJ1-5, with a tentative D call TRBD1 (6 bases). This CDR3 has 14 residues. Germline V gene lookup returns CDR1 GTSNPN and CDR2 SVGIG (reference sequence). V gave up 2 bases and J gave up 3 bases, with 11 bases separating them.

The chain uses TRBV6-4 and TRBJ2-7; the D is unclear. Trimming pared 6 bases from V and 5 bases from J, leaving 8 bases between. Germline CDR1 MRHNA, CDR2 SNTAGT. The CDR3 totals 11 residues. CDR3 nucleotide sequence: TGTGCCAGCAGGGGAATACACGAGCAGTACTTC. Its translation: CASRGIHEQYF.

The chain has TRBV6-1 and TRBJ2-7, with D unresolved. Trimming took off 6 bases at V and 7 bases at J, with 22 bases between the two ends. Germline assignment: CDR1 MNHNS and CDR2 SASEGT. This CDR3 region has 15 residues. CDR3 coding DNA: TGTGCCAGCAGCCGATTAGACTCTCGATCGGGTGAGCAGTACTTC. Translating gives CASSRLDSRSGEQYF.

V is TRBV6-1 and J is TRBJ1-2; 7 positions agree with TRBD1. CDR1 and CDR2 from the germline V gene are MNHNS and SASEGT. This CDR3 is built from 18 residues. The V and J ends lost 4 bases and 4 bases, in that order; junction bases with no gene match: 18. CDR3 nucleotide sequence: TGTGCCAGCAGTGGGCGCAACAGGGGTTCGGGCTTTATCTATGGCTACACCTTC. Protein sequence: CASSGRNRGSGFIYGYTF.

V is TRBV5-1 and J is TRBJ1-2, with 12 bases aligning to TRBD1. J gave up 10 bases and V 4 bases, and 8 bases lay outside the gene matches. The CDR3 has 14 amino acids. Germline V gene sequence: CDR1 SGHRS, CDR2 YFSETQ. The CDR3 loop reads CASSQDGTGGAYTF. In DNA, the CDR3 is TGCGCCAGCAGCCAAGATGGGACAGGGGGCGCCTACACCTTC.

Concerning this clone itself: Other DNA sequences in the sample encode the same CDR3. The chain recombines TRBV19 with TRBJ1-1, with D maybe TRBD1 (5 bases). The CDR3 extends over 13 amino acids. Trimming left V 1 base short and J 3 bases short, with 6 bases between. Germline CDR1 and CDR2: LNHDA and SQIVND (reference sequence). The CDR3 nucleotides are TGTGCCAGTAGTATAGTGGGGGACACTGAAGCTTTCTTT. Its protein is CASSIVGDTEAFF.

For this clone: Other DNA sequences in this sample translate to the same CDR3. The V and J genes are TRBV5-1 and TRBJ2-5, with TRBD2 matching 7 bases. Germline lookup yields CDR1 SGHRS and CDR2 YFSETQ. CDR3 size: 15 residues. Unmatched junction bases numbered 7, after V lost 4 bases and J lost 1 base. The CDR3 sequence: CASSRAGDPQETQYF. Here the CDR3 DNA reads TGCGCCAGCAGCCGGGCGGGGGACCCCCAAGAGACCCAGTACTTC.

The genes are TRBV5-1 and TRBJ1-1; no definite D call. The V gene lost 0 bases and the J gene lost 5 bases, with 11 bases spanning the gap. Germline V CDR1 and CDR2: SGHRS, YFSETQ. The CDR3 is 14 amino acids. CDR3 DNA sequence: TGCGCCAGCAGCTTGGTGTCCAGAGGGACTGAAGCTTTCTTT. It specifies CASSLVSRGTEAFF.

The rearrangement joins TRBV7-9 to TRBJ1-4; no clear D gene. Per germline, CDR1 SEHNR and CDR2 FQNEAQ (reference sequence). V gave up 2 bases and J gave up 11 bases, with 12 bases separating them. The length of the CDR3 is 13 residues. The CDR3 nucleotides are TGTGCCAGCAGCTTAATCCGACCGGAGAAACTGTTTTTT. It yields the protein CASSLIRPEKLFF.

The chain employs TRBV7-9 and TRBJ2-3; D possibly matches TRBD1 or TRBD2 (5 bases each). The CDR3 sequence is 14 residues long. The germline V gene has CDR1 SEHNR and CDR2 FQNEAQ (reference sequence). V lost 6 bases to trimming and J lost 4 bases, with 14 bases between them. This CDR3 is CASRSPGGPDTQYF. CDR3 sequence (DNA): TGTGCCAGCAGGTCCCCTGGGGGACCAGATACGCAGTATTTT.

The chain is built from TRBV2 and TRBJ2-5; 12 bases agree with TRBD2. This CDR3 spans 16 amino acids. The V and J ends lost 6 bases and 1 base, in that order; junction bases with no gene match: 6. Germline V gene lookup returns CDR1 SNHLY and CDR2 FYNNEI. The CDR3 loop reads CASSPTGLAGQETQYF. CDR3 bases: TGTGCCAGCAGCCCCACGGGACTAGCGGGCCAAGAGACCCAGTACTTC.

The chain couples TRBV7-2 to TRBJ1-3; TRBD1 matches 8 bases. V was pared by 2 bases and J by 10 bases, with 22 bases of the junction left unmatched. CDR1 and CDR2 (germline): SGHTA, FQGNSA. The CDR3 length is 19 residues. CDR3 nucleotide sequence: TGTGCCAGCAGCTTAAGGTTCCCCCGGGTTACAGGGGGTATTACGACCATATATTTT. Protein sequence: CASSLRFPRVTGGITTIYF.

The CDR3 bases are TGTGCCAGCAGTTTAAACTCAGGGGGCAATCAGCCCCAGCATTTT. Protein product: CASSLNSGGNQPQHF. The V gene is TRBV6-6, the J gene TRBJ1-5, with D possibly matching TRBD1 (6 bases). Trimming removed 4 bases at V and 2 bases at J, with 12 bases between. The CDR3 has 15 amino acids. CDR1 and CDR2 from the germline V gene are MNHNY and SVGAGI (reference sequence).

The rearrangement links TRBV2 to TRBJ2-3; TRBD2 agrees at 11 bases. Germline CDR1 SNHLY, CDR2 FYNNEI. After removal of 6 bases from V and 6 bases from J, the junction contained 8 bases not matched to a gene. This CDR3 region has 15 residues. Here the CDR3 DNA reads TGTGCCAGCAGGCGGTCTAGCGGGGGGCTGGATACGCAGTATTTT. Residues: CASRRSSGGLDTQYF.

This chain uses TRBV9 with TRBJ1-2; D remains ambiguous. Germline V gives CDR1 SGDLS, CDR2 YYNGEE. The CDR3 is 17 amino acids. V gave up 5 bases and J gave up 1 base, with 21 bases separating them. The CDR3 region is CASRNPLSRRINYGYTF. In DNA, the CDR3 is TGTGCCAGCAGAAATCCTCTTAGCAGGAGAATTAACTATGGCTACACCTTC.

The chain recombines TRBV2 with TRBJ2-3; TRBD1 agrees at 7 bases. The V and J ends lost 6 bases and 9 bases, in that order; junction bases with no gene match: 15. The CDR3 has 15 residues. Germline-derived CDR1 and CDR2 are SNHLY and FYNNEI. The CDR3 nucleotides are TGTGCCAGCAGCCTCCGGAAGGGGGCGGATGGGACGCAGTATTTT. Its translation: CASSLRKGADGTQYF.

This clone appeared a single time. The chain has TRBV6-5 and TRBJ2-7; D unresolved. This CDR3 region has 16 residues. Germline CDR1 and CDR2: MNHEY and SVGAGI. The V end lost 2 bases, the J end lost 7 bases, and 21 bases lay between the germline ends. The CDR3 DNA follows: TGTGCCAGCAGTTACGACGGCACCTTGATTGAAGGAGAGCAGTACTTC. Encoded protein: CASSYDGTLIEGEQYF.

The rearrangement uses TRBV7-2 and TRBJ1-2, with no clear D. Germline CDR1 and CDR2: SGHTA and FQGNSA. V gave up 1 base and J gave up 3 bases, with 12 bases separating them. The CDR3 totals 15 residues. The CDR3 bases are TGTGCCAGCAGCTTAGAGGCGGGCTGGGACTATGGCTACACCTTC. This gives the protein CASSLEAGWDYGYTF.

The chain couples TRBV11-2 to TRBJ2-3; TRBD2 matches at 10 bases. The germline V gene has CDR1 SGHAT and CDR2 FQNNGV. This CDR3 region has 16 residues. Trimming took 2 bases from V and 1 from J; bases not matched to a gene: 3. As DNA, the CDR3 is TGTGCCAGCAGCTTATTGGGGACTAGCGGCACAGATACGCAGTATTTT. This gives the protein CASSLLGTSGTDTQYF.

This sequence joins TRBV7-3 and TRBJ1-2; the D is unclear. In germline, CDR1 is SGHTA, CDR2 FQGTGA. Trimming pared 1 base from V and 0 bases from J, leaving 6 bases between. This CDR3 region has 14 residues. CDR3 sequence reads: CASSLRRTNYGYTF. CDR3 bases: TGTGCCAGCAGCTTAAGACGGACTAACTATGGCTACACCTTC.